This TCR beta chain was recovered during a study of Tregs in tolerant kidney transplant recipients. The data were produced by immunoSEQ multiplex PCR, yet TCRdb's version contains in-frame clones alone and is incomplete. The data contain about 87,000 clones, 80% to 95% of them seen just once; the ten biggest clones take up approximately 0.48%. Looked up from germline, CDR1 is LNHDA and CDR2 is SQIVND (reference sequence). The germline V and J ends were trimmed by 8 bases and 3 bases, with 13 bases remaining between them. The CDR3 has 14 amino acids. The origin of this receptor is a human donor who received a combined kidney and bone marrow transplant. Sequencing used CD4+ T cells from blood, obtained before the transplant. The rearrangement joins TRBV19 to TRBJ1-4; D remains ambiguous. The CDR3 DNA sequence: TGTGCCAGTTCGCGGTATCCAGCTAATGAAAAACTGTTTTTT. This encodes CASSRYPANEKLFF.